Described below is a single TCR beta chain sequence and its context. This sample was taken from a study of blood T cell repertoires in COVID-19. Study as a whole: The study drew acute and convalescent COVID-19 samples from the United States, Italy and Spain. Sources were T cells, B-cell-depleted T cells, or PBMCs; the material itself was cDNA or gDNA.

Original handling: Using reference gene primer amplification, nucleated cell counts were estimated. Some clones are missing from TCRdb's copy, which holds only in-frame ones; the method was immunoSEQ multiplex PCR. The V and J calls and clone size were taken over from that table, and D and trimming were inferred from the DNA. The sample records around 100,000 clones, roughly 89% being singletons. This CDR3 is built from 14 residues. V was clipped by 4 bases and J by 7 bases, with 14 bases between them. CDR1 is SEHNR, CDR2 FQNEAQ, per germline (reference sequence). The clonotype was recovered from a man between 65 and 85 years old with acute or convalescent COVID-19. The sample was peripheral blood. The genes are TRBV7-9 and TRBJ1-5; tentatively, D is TRBD1 (5 bases). The CDR3 sequence is CASSSIGGGQPQHF. In DNA, the CDR3 is TGTGCCAGCAGCTCCATCGGGGGTGGGCAGCCCCAGCATTTT.